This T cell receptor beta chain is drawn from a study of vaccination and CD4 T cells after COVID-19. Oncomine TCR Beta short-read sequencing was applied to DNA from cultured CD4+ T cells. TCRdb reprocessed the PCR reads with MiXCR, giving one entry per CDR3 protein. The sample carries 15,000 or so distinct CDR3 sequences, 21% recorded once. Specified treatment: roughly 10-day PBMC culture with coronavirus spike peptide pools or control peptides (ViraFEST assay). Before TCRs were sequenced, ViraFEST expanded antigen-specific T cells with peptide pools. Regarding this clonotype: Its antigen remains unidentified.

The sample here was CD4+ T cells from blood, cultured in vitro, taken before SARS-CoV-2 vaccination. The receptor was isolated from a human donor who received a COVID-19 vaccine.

The CDR3 coding sequence is TGCGCCAGCAGCTTGGTGGGACAGAAAATGAACACTGAAGCTTTCTTT. It specifies CASSLVGQKMNTEAFF. This sequence joins TRBV5-1 and TRBJ1-1; 7 bases agree with TRBD1. The germline CDR1 and CDR2 sequences are SGHRS and YFSETQ. J gave up 0 bases and V 0 bases, and 5 bases lay outside the gene matches. The CDR3 spans 16 residues.